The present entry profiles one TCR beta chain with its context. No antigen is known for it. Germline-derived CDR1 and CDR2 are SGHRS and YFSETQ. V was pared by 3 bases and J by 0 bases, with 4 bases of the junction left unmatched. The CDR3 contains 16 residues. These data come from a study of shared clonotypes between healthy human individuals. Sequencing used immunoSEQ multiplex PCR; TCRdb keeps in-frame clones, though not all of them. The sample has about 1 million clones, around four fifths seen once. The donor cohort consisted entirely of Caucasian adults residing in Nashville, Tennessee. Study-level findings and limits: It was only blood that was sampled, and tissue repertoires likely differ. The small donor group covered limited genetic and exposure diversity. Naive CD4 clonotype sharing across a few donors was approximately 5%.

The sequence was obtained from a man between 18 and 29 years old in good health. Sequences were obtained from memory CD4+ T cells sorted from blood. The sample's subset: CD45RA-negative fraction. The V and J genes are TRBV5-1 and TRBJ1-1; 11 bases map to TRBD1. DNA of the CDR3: TGCGCCAGCAGCTCTGGGGACAGGGGGTTGAACACTGAAGCTTTCTTT. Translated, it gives CASSSGDRGLNTEAFF.